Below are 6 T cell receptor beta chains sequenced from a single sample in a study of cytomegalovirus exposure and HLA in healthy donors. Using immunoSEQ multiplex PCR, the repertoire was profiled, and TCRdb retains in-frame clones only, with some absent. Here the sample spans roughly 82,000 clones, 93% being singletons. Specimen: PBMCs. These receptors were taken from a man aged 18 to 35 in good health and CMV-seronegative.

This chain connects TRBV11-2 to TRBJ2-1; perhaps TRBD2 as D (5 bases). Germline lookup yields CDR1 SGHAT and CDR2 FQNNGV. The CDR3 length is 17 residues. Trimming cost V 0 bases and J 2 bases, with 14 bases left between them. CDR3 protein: CASSLDEGAVAYNEQFF. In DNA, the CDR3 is TGTGCCAGCAGCTTAGATGAAGGAGCGGTGGCCTACAATGAGCAGTTCTTC.

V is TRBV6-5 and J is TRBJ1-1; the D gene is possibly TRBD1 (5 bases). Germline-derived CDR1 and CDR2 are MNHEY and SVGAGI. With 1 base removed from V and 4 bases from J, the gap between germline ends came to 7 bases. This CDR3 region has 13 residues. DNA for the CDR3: TGTGCCAGCAGTTACTGGGGGGGCACTGAAGCTTTCTTT. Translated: CASSYWGGTEAFF.

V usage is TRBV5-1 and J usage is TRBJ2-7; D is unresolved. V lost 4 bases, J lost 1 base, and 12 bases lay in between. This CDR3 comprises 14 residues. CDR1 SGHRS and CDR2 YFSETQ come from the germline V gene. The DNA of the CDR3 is TGCGCCAGCAGCGAGTGGGCCGTATCCTACGAGCAGTACTTC. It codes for CASSEWAVSYEQYF.

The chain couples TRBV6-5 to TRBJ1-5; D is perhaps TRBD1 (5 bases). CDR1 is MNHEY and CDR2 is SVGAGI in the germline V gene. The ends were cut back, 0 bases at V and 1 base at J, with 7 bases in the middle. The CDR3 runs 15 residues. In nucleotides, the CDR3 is TGTGCCAGCAGTTACTCGCCAGGGAGCAATCAGCCCCAGCATTTT. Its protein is CASSYSPGSNQPQHF.

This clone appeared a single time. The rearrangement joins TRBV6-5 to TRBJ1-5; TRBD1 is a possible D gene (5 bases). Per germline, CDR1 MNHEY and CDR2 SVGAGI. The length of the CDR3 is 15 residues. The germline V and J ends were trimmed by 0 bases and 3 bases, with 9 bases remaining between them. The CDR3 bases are TGTGCCAGCAGTTACTCGAAACAGGTCAATCAGCCCCAGCATTTT. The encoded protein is CASSYSKQVNQPQHF.

The CDR3 loop reads CASSSLIRQGEAFF. The CDR3 bases are TGTGCCAGCAGTTCCCTGATTCGACAGGGTGAAGCTTTCTTT. This chain links TRBV27 with TRBJ1-1; 7 nucleotides match TRBD1. Germline trimming cut 4 bases from V and 7 bases from J; bases unmatched to any gene: 9. In germline, CDR1 is MNHEY, CDR2 SMNVEV (reference sequence). This CDR3 is 14 amino acids long.